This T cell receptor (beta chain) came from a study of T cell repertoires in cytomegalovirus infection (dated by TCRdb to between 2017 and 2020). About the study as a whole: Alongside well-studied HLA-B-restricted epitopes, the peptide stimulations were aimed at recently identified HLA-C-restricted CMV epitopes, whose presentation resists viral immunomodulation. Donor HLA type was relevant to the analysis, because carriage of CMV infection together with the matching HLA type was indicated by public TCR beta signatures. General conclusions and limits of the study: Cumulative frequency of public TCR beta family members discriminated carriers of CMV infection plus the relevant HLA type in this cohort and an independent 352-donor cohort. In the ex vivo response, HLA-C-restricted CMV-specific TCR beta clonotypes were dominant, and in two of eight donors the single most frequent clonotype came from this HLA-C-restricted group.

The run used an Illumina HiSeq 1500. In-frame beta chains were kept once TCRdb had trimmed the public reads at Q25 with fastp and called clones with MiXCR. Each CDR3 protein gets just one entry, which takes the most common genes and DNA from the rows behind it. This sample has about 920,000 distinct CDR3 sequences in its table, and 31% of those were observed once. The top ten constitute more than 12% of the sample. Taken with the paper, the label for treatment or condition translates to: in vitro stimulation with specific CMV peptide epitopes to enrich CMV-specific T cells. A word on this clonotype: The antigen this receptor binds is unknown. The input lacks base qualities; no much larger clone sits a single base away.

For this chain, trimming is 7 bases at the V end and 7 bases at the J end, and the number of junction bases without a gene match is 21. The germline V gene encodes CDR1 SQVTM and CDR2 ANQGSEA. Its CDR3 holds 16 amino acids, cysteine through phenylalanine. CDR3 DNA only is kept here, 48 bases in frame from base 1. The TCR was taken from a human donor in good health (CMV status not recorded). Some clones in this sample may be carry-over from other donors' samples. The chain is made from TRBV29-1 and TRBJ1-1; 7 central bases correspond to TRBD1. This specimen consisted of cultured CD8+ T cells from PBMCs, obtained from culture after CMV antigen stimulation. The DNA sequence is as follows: TGCAGCGGGAACCCGGTACAGGGGACCGAAAGAGATGAAGCTTTCTTT. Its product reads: CSGNPVQGTERDEAFF.